One sample yielded the 5 T cell receptor beta chains listed below, sequenced in a study of cytomegalovirus exposure and HLA in healthy donors. The PCR was carried out with 60 Vbeta primers and 13 Jbeta primers. Produced via immunoSEQ multiplex PCR; TCRdb's table is partial and in-frame only. The table has some 140,000 clones, 78% seen once; the top ten hold around 1.5%. The sequenced sample was PBMCs. The receptors originated from a woman younger than 35 in good health and CMV-seronegative.

The V gene is TRBV29-1, the J gene TRBJ2-1; D is unresolved. The germline V and J ends were trimmed by 2 bases and 2 bases, with 7 bases remaining between them. CDR1 and CDR2 from the germline V gene are SQVTM and ANQGSEA. The CDR3 loop spans 13 amino acids. CDR3 region: CSVEKTTYNEQFF. The CDR3 nucleotides read TGCAGCGTTGAAAAGACAACCTACAATGAGCAGTTCTTC.

V usage is TRBV11-2 and J usage is TRBJ1-4; D is possibly TRBD1 (6 bases). CDR3 length: 15 residues. CDR1 SGHAT and CDR2 FQNNGV come from the germline V gene. The V end was cut by 5 bases, the J end by 3 bases, with 13 bases between. Here the CDR3 reads CASSHRDTPNEKLFF. CDR3 DNA sequence: TGTGCCAGCAGCCACCGGGACACACCTAATGAAAAACTGTTTTTT.

The CDR3 nucleotides are TGTGCCAGCAGGGGAGGACAGGTTGATGGCTACACCTTC. Protein sequence: CASRGGQVDGYTF. J is TRBJ1-2 and V is TRBV2; 7 bases are a match to TRBD1. J gave up 6 bases and V 6 bases, and 7 bases lay outside the gene matches. The germline CDR1 and CDR2 sequences are SNHLY and FYNNEI. This CDR3 has 13 amino acids.

The CDR3 nucleotides read TGTGCCAGTAGTATAGAAGGAGGGCTTGGGCTCTCTGGAAACACCATATATTTT. Translated, it gives CASSIEGGLGLSGNTIYF. V and J are TRBV19 and TRBJ1-3, with D uncertain. Germline loops: CDR1 LNHDA, CDR2 SQIVND (reference sequence). This CDR3 spans 18 amino acids. Trimming cost V 0 bases and J 0 bases, with 15 bases left between them.

The chain couples TRBV6-5 to TRBJ2-3; D gene unclear. With 4 bases removed from V and 1 base from J, the gap between germline ends came to 6 bases. Per the germline V gene, CDR1 is MNHEY and CDR2 is SVGAGI. CDR3 length equals 13 residues. The CDR3 DNA follows: TGTGCCAGCAGTTTCCCGGGCACAGATACGCAGTATTTT. Translating it yields CASSFPGTDTQYF.